Listed below are T cell receptor beta chains from one sample, sequenced in a study of response to subunit inactivated influenza vaccine. TCRdb redid the calling of the RT-PCR reads with MiXCR, one entry per CDR3 protein. The sample records 800,000 or so distinct CDR3 sequences, approximately 21% being singletons. The sample was PBMCs from blood, taken roughly 5 days after vaccination. All receptors come from a man in his forties or fifties who received an inactivated influenza vaccine. Both conserved end residues are part of each CDR3. The D gene is left open where the match is weak. Clone size, where shown, is once, few, many, or a class for clones that have expanded.

j_gene,abundance,d_gene,v_gene,CDR3aa,CDR3nt
TRBJ2-3,few,TRBD2,TRBV7-2,CASRTGTSLADTQYF,TGTGCCAGCAGAACCGGGACTAGCTTAGCAGATACGCAGTATTTT
TRBJ2-7,few,TRBD2,TRBV20-1,CSARESLAGRYEQYF,TGCAGTGCTAGAGAATCACTAGCGGGAAGGTACGAGCAGTACTTC
TRBJ2-5,few,TRBD2,TRBV2,CASGVGLAGSQYF,TGTGCCAGCGGCGTCGGACTAGCGGGGTCGCAGTACTTC
TRBJ2-2,-,-,TRBV9,CASSSGGQNTGELFF,TGTGCCAGCAGCTCCGGGGGCCAGAACACCGGGGAGCTGTTTTTT
TRBJ2-5,few,TRBD1,TRBV29-1,CSATLGTVQETQYF,TGCAGCGCGACCTTGGGGACAGTTCAAGAGACCCAGTACTTC
TRBJ2-7,-,TRBD1,TRBV4-1,CASSLSTGPNYEQYF,TGCGCCAGCAGCCTATCGACAGGGCCGAACTACGAGCAGTACTTC
TRBJ1-1,few,-,TRBV20-1,CSARRGRWDTEAFF,TGCAGTGCTAGGAGGGGGAGATGGGACACTGAAGCTTTCTTT
TRBJ2-7,-,TRBD1,TRBV20-1,CSARDLTGGYEQYF,TGCAGTGCTAGAGATCTCACAGGGGGATACGAGCAGTACTTC
TRBJ1-2,-,TRBD1,TRBV4-1,CASSQLQGAPGGYTF,TGCGCCAGCAGCCAGTTACAGGGGGCCCCGGGTGGCTACACCTTC
TRBJ2-7,once,-,TRBV12-1,CAMGFGRAKEQYF,TGTGCCATGGGCTTTGGGCGGGCCAAGGAGCAGTACTTC
TRBJ2-7,-,TRBD1,TRBV12-3/TRBV12-4,CASSIQGALGEQYF,TGTGCCAGCAGTATACAGGGGGCGCTTGGCGAGCAGTACTTC
TRBJ2-3,-,-,TRBV18,CASSPPPGRVTITDTQYF,TGTGCCAGCTCCCCCCCGCCGGGGCGTGTGACCATCACAGATACGCAGTATTTT
TRBJ1-1,few,TRBD1,TRBV20-1,CSANSDRQNTEAFF,TGCAGTGCTAACTCGGACAGGCAAAACACTGAAGCTTTCTTT
TRBJ1-1,once,-,TRBV5-1,CASSLEAPGTEAFF,TGCGCCAGCAGCTTGGAGGCGCCAGGGACTGAAGCTTTCTTT
TRBJ2-5,-,TRBD2,TRBV6-2/TRBV6-3,CASRLGLAGVGQETQYF,TGTGCCAGCAGACTTGGACTAGCGGGAGTTGGTCAAGAGACCCAGTACTTC
TRBJ2-7,many,TRBD2,TRBV7-9,CASSPGTSGRVYEQYF,TGTGCCAGCAGCCCCGGGACTAGCGGGAGGGTATACGAGCAGTACTTC
TRBJ2-2,few,TRBD1,TRBV12-3/TRBV12-4,CASSSTTGGGTGELFF,TGTGCCAGCAGTTCAACGACAGGGGGCGGGACCGGGGAGCTGTTTTTT
TRBJ1-5,-,-,TRBV12-3/TRBV12-4,CASNKDPGSNQPQHF,TGTGCCAGCAACAAGGACCCGGGAAGCAATCAGCCCCAGCATTTT
TRBJ2-1,-,TRBD2,TRBV9,CASSETSGRRNEQFF,TGTGCCAGCAGCGAGACTAGCGGGAGAAGGAATGAGCAGTTCTTC
TRBJ2-2,-,-,TRBV20-1,CSARERRAGNTGELFF,TGCAGTGCTAGAGAAAGGAGGGCGGGGAACACCGGGGAGCTGTTTTTT
TRBJ2-1,-,-,TRBV5-4,CASSQDASSYNEQFF,TGTGCCAGCAGTCAGGACGCGAGCTCCTACAATGAGCAGTTCTTC
TRBJ2-7,few,TRBD2,TRBV7-2,CASSQLAGASYEQYF,TGTGCCAGCAGCCAGCTAGCGGGAGCATCCTACGAGCAGTACTTC
TRBJ2-7,-,TRBD2,TRBV20-1,CSVNSGGPPSSYEQYF,TGCAGTGTTAATAGCGGGGGGCCGCCAAGCTCCTACGAGCAGTACTTC
TRBJ2-7,-,TRBD1,TRBV7-2,CASSQGWGTGVDEQYF,TGTGCCAGCAGCCAGGGGTGGGGGACAGGGGTCGACGAGCAGTACTTC
TRBJ1-1,few,-,TRBV4-3,CASSQDWQSPEAFF,TGCGCCAGCAGCCAAGATTGGCAGTCCCCTGAAGCTTTCTTT
TRBJ2-3,few,-,TRBV20-1,CSARDGETSTDTQYF,TGCAGTGCTAGAGATGGCGAGACTAGCACAGATACGCAGTATTTT
TRBJ1-5,-,-,TRBV7-6,CASSLGTGSDQPQHF,TGTGCCAGCAGCTTAGGTACAGGGAGCGATCAGCCCCAGCATTTT
TRBJ2-1,many,TRBD2,TRBV10-3,CAISGAGAWRVEQFF,TGTGCCATCAGTGGAGCGGGAGCCTGGCGTGTTGAGCAGTTCTTC
TRBJ2-1,-,TRBD1,TRBV7-8,CASSFLIMLQGASEQFF,TGTGCCAGCAGCTTCTTGATTATGTTACAGGGGGCGAGTGAGCAGTTCTTC
TRBJ1-1,few,TRBD1,TRBV6-2/TRBV6-3,CASSSPDRVNTEAFF,TGTGCCAGCAGTTCCCCCGACAGGGTGAACACTGAAGCTTTCTTT
TRBJ2-3,-,-,TRBV7-9,CASNPPGTSFLDTQYF,TGTGCCAGCAACCCACCGGGGACTTCTTTTTTGGATACGCAGTATTTT
TRBJ2-7,-,-,TRBV28,CASSPKDPDTYEQYF,TGTGCCAGCAGTCCGAAGGACCCTGATACCTACGAGCAGTACTTC
TRBJ2-7,few,-,TRBV15,CATSRGAGTYEQYF,TGTGCCACCAGCAGAGGGGCAGGGACCTACGAGCAGTACTTC
TRBJ2-7,-,TRBD2,TRBV20-1,CSAIGLAGTYEQYF,TGCAGTGCAATTGGACTAGCGGGAACCTACGAGCAGTACTTC
TRBJ2-2,few,-,TRBV20-1,CSASGLRTGELFF,TGCAGTGCTAGCGGACTGCGAACCGGGGAGCTGTTTTTT
TRBJ1-4,-,TRBD1,TRBV29-1,CSVVEGANEKLFF,TGCAGCGTTGTAGAGGGGGCAAATGAAAAACTGTTTTTT
TRBJ2-7,-,-,TRBV20-1,CSARTLGVGGEQYF,TGCAGTGCTAGGACCCTCGGGGTTGGGGGGGAGCAGTACTTC
TRBJ2-4,many,TRBD1,TRBV12-3/TRBV12-4,CASSPDRGLAIQYF,TGTGCCAGCAGTCCCGACAGGGGGCTGGCCATTCAGTACTTC
TRBJ1-5,few,-,TRBV20-1,CSASRSSNQPQHF,TGCAGTGCTAGCCGGTCTAGCAATCAGCCCCAGCATTTT
TRBJ2-7,-,-,TRBV9,CASSVGDSSEQYF,TGTGCCAGCAGCGTAGGCGATAGCTCCGAGCAGTACTTC
TRBJ1-3,few,-,TRBV5-1,CASSLAPVRSGNTIYF,TGCGCCAGCAGCTTGGCCCCAGTTCGCTCTGGAAACACCATATATTTT
TRBJ2-1,-,TRBD1,TRBV4-1,CASSQTGGLRGEQFF,TGCGCCAGCAGCCAAACAGGGGGTCTTAGGGGTGAGCAGTTCTTC
TRBJ2-7,few,-,TRBV5-4,CASSLDTYYEQYF,TGTGCCAGCAGCCTGGACACTTACTACGAGCAGTACTTC
TRBJ1-1,-,-,TRBV6-1,CASSNFGYANTEAFF,TGTGCCAGCAGCAACTTTGGGTACGCGAACACTGAAGCTTTCTTT
TRBJ1-1,-,-,TRBV7-8,CASSFITPGTTTEAFF,TGTGCCAGCAGCTTTATCACACCCGGGACTACAACTGAAGCTTTCTTT
TRBJ2-1,-,TRBD2,TRBV6-5,CASSYSALAGVNNEQFF,TGTGCCAGCAGTTATTCGGCCCTAGCGGGGGTGAACAATGAGCAGTTCTTC
TRBJ1-2,few,TRBD1,TRBV12-3/TRBV12-4,CASSTRQGNYGYTF,TGTGCCAGCAGTACCCGACAGGGCAACTATGGCTACACCTTC
TRBJ2-7,-,TRBD1,TRBV18,CASSLQGALDEQYF,TGTGCCAGCTCACTACAGGGGGCCCTGGACGAGCAGTACTTC